This T cell receptor (beta chain) came from a study of OX40 agonist ivuxolimab in advanced cancers. Trimming cost V 2 bases and J 0 bases, with 14 bases left between them. The CDR3 covers 16 residues. The germline V gene has CDR1 SGHRS and CDR2 YFSETQ. Method: immunoSEQ multiplex PCR; TCRdb's copy keeps in-frame clones and lacks some. The profile shows 50,000 or so clones, more than 80% of them singletons. V gene TRBV5-1 combines with J gene TRBJ1-1; a weak D match, TRBD1 (6 bases). The specimen comprised CD4+ or CD8+ T cells sorted from blood, sampled in a trial of the OX40 agonist ivuxolimab. This TCR derives from an adult with an advanced solid tumor such as melanoma, head and neck, liver or kidney cancer. The CDR3 nucleotides are TGCGCCAGCAGCTTCCCCAGGGGAGGTATGAACACTGAAGCTTTCTTT. It specifies CASSFPRGGMNTEAFF.